Listed below are T cell receptor beta chains from one sample, sequenced in a study of cytomegalovirus exposure and HLA in healthy donors. Sequencing was performed with immunoSEQ multiplex PCR; in TCRdb, only in-frame clones are kept and a portion is missing. Of about 82,000 clones listed, less than 85% were seen once; the top ten hold around 15%. The material sequenced was PBMCs. All receptors derive from a human donor in good health. Both conserved end residues are part of each CDR3. D genes are given only for firm matches. The listing skips clone size in some rows; elsewhere it reads once, few, many or a size class.

17,-,TRBV15,TRBD2,TRBJ2-5,CATSRAILRGGQETQYF,TGTGCCACCAGCAGAGCCATACTACGGGGGGGACAAGAGACCCAGTACTTC
13,-,TRBV6-1,-,TRBJ2-7,CASSRDIYYEQYF,TGTGCCAGCAGCCGGGACATATACTACGAGCAGTACTTC
14,few,TRBV6-1,-,TRBJ1-3,CASSLTGRGNTIYF,TGTGCCAGCAGTCTAACAGGGCGTGGAAACACCATATATTTT
14,-,TRBV6-4,-,TRBJ2-1,CASRADSSYNEQFF,TGTGCCAGCAGAGCGGACAGCTCCTACAATGAGCAGTTCTTC
14,-,TRBV2,-,TRBJ1-6,CASSAAGDNSPLHF,TGTGCCAGCAGTGCCGCAGGGGATAATTCACCCCTCCACTTT
15,once,TRBV4-3,TRBD2,TRBJ2-3,CASSRTGLGADTQYF,TGCGCCAGCAGCCGAACGGGACTAGGTGCAGATACGCAGTATTTT
15,-,TRBV2,TRBD2,TRBJ2-5,CASSGDSGGAETQYF,TGTGCCAGCAGTGGGGATAGCGGGGGGGCGGAGACCCAGTACTTC
16,-,TRBV27,-,TRBJ1-2,CASSLLPNPGDYGYTF,TGTGCCAGCAGCCTCCTTCCAAACCCAGGGGACTATGGCTACACCTTC
15,-,TRBV18,-,TRBJ1-1,CASSPGGPSNTEAFF,TGTGCCAGCTCACCAGGGGGCCCGTCGAACACTGAAGCTTTCTTT
13,-,TRBV5-8,-,TRBJ2-5,CAYARAAQETQYF,TGTGCCTATGCGAGAGCGGCACAAGAGACCCAGTACTTC
13,few,TRBV2,TRBD1,TRBJ2-5,CASTLQGRETQYF,TGTGCCAGCACCTTACAGGGGCGGGAGACCCAGTACTTC
14,-,TRBV7-8,-,TRBJ1-5,CASSLAAVNQPQHF,TGTGCCAGCAGCTTAGCGGCGGTCAATCAGCCCCAGCATTTT
14,-,TRBV7-9,-,TRBJ2-5,CASRRVGLQETQYF,TGTGCCAGCAGACGGGTTGGCCTACAAGAGACCCAGTACTTC
16,-,TRBV4-3,-,TRBJ2-6,CASSQGTGSGANVLTF,TGCGCCAGCAGCCAAGGCACAGGGTCTGGGGCCAACGTCCTGACTTTC
15,-,TRBV4-1,-,TRBJ2-1,CASSPGTGSYNEQFF,TGCGCCAGCAGCCCCGGGACTGGATCCTACAATGAGCAGTTCTTC
12,-,TRBV7-9,-,TRBJ2-7,CASSSRVYEQYF,TGTGCCAGCAGTTCCAGGGTCTACGAGCAGTACTTC
17,-,TRBV30,-,TRBJ2-6,CAWSITGRPSGANVLTF,TGTGCCTGGAGTATTACGGGGAGGCCCTCTGGGGCCAACGTCCTGACTTTC
15,once,TRBV9,-,TRBJ1-2,CASSRGPVENYGYTF,TGTGCCAGCAGCAGGGGCCCTGTAGAGAACTATGGCTACACCTTC
15,-,TRBV13,-,TRBJ2-2,CASSGRGLNTGELFF,TGTGCCAGCAGCGGGCGGGGATTGAACACCGGGGAGCTGTTTTTT
12,-,TRBV19,-,TRBJ1-1,CASSRGTHEAFF,TGTGCCAGTAGCCGGGGAACACATGAAGCTTTCTTT
13,-,TRBV14,-,TRBJ2-7,CASSQYGIREQYF,TGTGCCAGCAGCCAATACGGGATCCGCGAGCAGTACTTC
12,-,TRBV5-4,-,TRBJ2-1,CASRNGNNEQFF,TGTGCCAGCAGAAACGGGAACAATGAGCAGTTCTTC
15,-,TRBV6-1,TRBD1,TRBJ1-1,CASSPWGTVNTEAFF,TGTGCCAGCAGCCCCTGGGGGACAGTGAACACTGAAGCTTTCTTT
16,-,TRBV30,-,TRBJ1-4,CAWSPGGFATNEKLFF,TGTGCCTGGAGTCCGGGGGGGTTCGCAACTAATGAAAAACTGTTTTTT
16,few,TRBV7-2,TRBD2,TRBJ2-5,CASSLQAGLAEETQYF,TGTGCCAGCAGCCTACAGGCGGGACTAGCGGAGGAGACCCAGTACTTC
14,-,TRBV7-6,-,TRBJ1-1,CASSLDGLNTEAFF,TGTGCCAGCAGCTTAGACGGACTTAACACTGAAGCTTTCTTT
17,-,TRBV11-2,TRBD1,TRBJ2-3,CASSLRLNRGETDTQYF,TGTGCCAGCAGCCTCCGACTCAACAGGGGAGAAACAGATACGCAGTATTTT
13,once,TRBV27,-,TRBJ1-5,CASSGQINQPQHF,TGTGCCAGCAGTGGACAGATCAATCAGCCCCAGCATTTT